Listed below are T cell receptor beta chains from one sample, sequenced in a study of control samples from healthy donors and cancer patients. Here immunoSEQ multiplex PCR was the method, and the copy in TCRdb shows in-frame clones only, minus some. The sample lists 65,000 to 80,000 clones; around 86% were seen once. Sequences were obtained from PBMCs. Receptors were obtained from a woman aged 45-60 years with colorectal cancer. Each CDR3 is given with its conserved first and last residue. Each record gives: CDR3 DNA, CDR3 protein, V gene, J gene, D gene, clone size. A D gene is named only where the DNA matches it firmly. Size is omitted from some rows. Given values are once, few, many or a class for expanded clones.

TGTGCCTGGCTCCGGGGGTCTGGAAACACCATATATTTT	CAWLRGSGNTIYF	TRBV30	TRBJ1-3	-	-
TGCAGCGTAGGGCTGGGGGGGAATGAAAAACTGTTTTTT	CSVGLGGNEKLFF	TRBV29-1	TRBJ1-4	-	once
TGTGCCAGCAGCTCGGTGGGGATTCAAGAGACCCAGTACTTC	CASSSVGIQETQYF	TRBV7-2	TRBJ2-5	-	-
TGTGCCAGTATATCCGGGACAGCAGGCTCTTACTACACCTTC	CASISGTAGSYYTF	TRBV19	TRBJ1-2	TRBD1	-
TGCAGTGCTAGCTCTACGTGGGGCTACACCTTC	CSASSTWGYTF	TRBV20-1	TRBJ1-2	-	-
TGTGCCAGCTCACCAATCAGGGGCGAGAATCAGCCCCAGCATTTT	CASSPIRGENQPQHF	TRBV18	TRBJ1-5	-	-
TGTGCCAGCAGTTTGGGGACAGCAACGTACTCACCCCTCCACTTT	CASSLGTATYSPLHF	TRBV28	TRBJ1-6	TRBD1	-
TGTGCCAGCAGTTTAGCAGGGGGCCTTCCGGAGACCCAGTACTTC	CASSLAGGLPETQYF	TRBV28	TRBJ2-5	TRBD1	-
TGTGCCAGCAGGGGGCCATCAGGGGAATACACTGAAGCTTTCTTT	CASRGPSGEYTEAFF	TRBV6-5	TRBJ1-1	-	-
TGTGCCAGCAGTTTATCCCCTCAGGGTATTTTCTATGGCTACACCTTC	CASSLSPQGIFYGYTF	TRBV27	TRBJ1-2	-	-
TGTGCCAGCAGTTTAGGCGTCTATGGCTACACCTTC	CASSLGVYGYTF	TRBV28	TRBJ1-2	-	-
TGTGCCAGCAGTGACCAGGGAGGAAACACCATATATTTT	CASSDQGGNTIYF	TRBV2	TRBJ1-3	-	-
TGCGCCAGCAGCCAAGATCCCAGCAATCAGCCCCAGCATTTT	CASSQDPSNQPQHF	TRBV4-1	TRBJ1-5	-	-
TGTGCCAGCAGCCAAGGGAGAGGGTCAGGCCCCCCGGAGTATGGCTACACCTTC	CASSQGRGSGPPEYGYTF	TRBV3-1/TRBV3-2	TRBJ1-2	-	-
TGCGCCAGCAGCCCCGGGACGGATACCTACAATGAGCAGTTCTTC	CASSPGTDTYNEQFF	TRBV5-1	TRBJ2-1	-	-
TGTGCCAGCAGGTCCCCTTCCGGGGCAGCTACCGGGGAGCTGTTTTTT	CASRSPSGAATGELFF	TRBV6-4	TRBJ2-2	-	-
TGTGCCAGCAGTTATAATCCTAGCGGGGTGGCCGGGGAGCTGTTTTTT	CASSYNPSGVAGELFF	TRBV6-5	TRBJ2-2	TRBD2	-
TGCGCCAGCAGCTTGGGAGGCACAGATACGCAGTATTTT	CASSLGGTDTQYF	TRBV5-1	TRBJ2-3	-	once
TGTGCCAGCAGCTTTAACCCCACCACTGAAGCTTTCTTT	CASSFNPTTEAFF	TRBV7-9	TRBJ1-1	-	-
TGTGCCAGCAGTTACTCGGGAAACGTCCACAATGAGCAGTTCTTC	CASSYSGNVHNEQFF	TRBV6-5	TRBJ2-1	-	-
TGTGCCAACGGACAGGTCGGGACCGGGGAGCTGTTTTTT	CANGQVGTGELFF	TRBV12-3/TRBV12-4	TRBJ2-2	TRBD1	few
TGTGCCACGTCGGAGGGCCAAGAGACCCAGTACTTC	CATSEGQETQYF	TRBV15	TRBJ2-5	-	once
TGTGCCAGCACCCCCTACAGGTCACGGGGAGAGACCCAGTACTTC	CASTPYRSRGETQYF	TRBV7-2	TRBJ2-5	-	-
TGTGCCAGCAGTGGGGAAGGATTCGGCAATCAGCCCCAGCATTTT	CASSGEGFGNQPQHF	TRBV6-2/TRBV6-3	TRBJ1-5	-	-
TGTGCCAGCAGCTCGACCACCCTGGGACTGGAAGAGACCCAGTACTTC	CASSSTTLGLEETQYF	TRBV7-8	TRBJ2-5	-	-
TGCAGCCCCCTGAGGAGACTAGCGTTATACAATGAGCAGTTCTTC	CSPLRRLALYNEQFF	TRBV29-1	TRBJ2-1	TRBD2	once
TGCGCCAGCAGCTCTCGAGAGACCCAGTACTTC	CASSSRETQYF	TRBV5-1	TRBJ2-5	-	few
TGTGCCAGGAAAAAGAACACTGAAGCTTTCTTT	CARKKNTEAFF	TRBV3-1/TRBV3-2	TRBJ1-1	-	once
TGTGCCAGTCGGTGGCAGGGAGAGGGTTCACCCCTCCACTTT	CASRWQGEGSPLHF	TRBV19	TRBJ1-6	-	once
TGTGCCAGCAGTGAACAGTATCAGACTCTTAGAGGCACCGGGGAGCTGTTTTTT	CASSEQYQTLRGTGELFF	TRBV6-1	TRBJ2-2	-	-
TGTGCCAGCAGCTTAGGTCCGGGCTCTGGAAACACCATATATTTT	CASSLGPGSGNTIYF	TRBV7-2	TRBJ1-3	-	-
TGTGCCAGCAGCTTAGGACTAGCGGATCAAGAGACCCAGTACTTC	CASSLGLADQETQYF	TRBV7-2	TRBJ2-5	TRBD2	-
TGTGCCAGCAGCTTACTGGACATAGGGGAGACCCAGTACTTC	CASSLLDIGETQYF	TRBV7-2	TRBJ2-5	-	-
TGTGCCAGCAGCCAACCGTATACCGGGGAGCTGTTTTTT	CASSQPYTGELFF	TRBV3-1/TRBV3-2	TRBJ2-2	-	-
TGTGCCTGGAGCGCCGGGACAGGGAATGAAAAACTGTTTTTT	CAWSAGTGNEKLFF	TRBV30	TRBJ1-4	TRBD1	-
TGTGCCAGCAGTTTGAGAGGGGGGTGGACAGATACGCAGTATTTT	CASSLRGGWTDTQYF	TRBV27	TRBJ2-3	-	once
TGTGCCAGCAGCGAACCGGGACAGGGGGCTGGAAAACTGTTTTTT	CASSEPGQGAGKLFF	TRBV2	TRBJ1-4	TRBD1	-
TGCGCCAGCAGCTCGGGGTACCAAGAGACCCAGTACTTC	CASSSGYQETQYF	TRBV5-1	TRBJ2-5	-	-
TGTGCCAGCAGTTCACCCTTGGACAGGGGTGGGTATGGCTACACCTTC	CASSSPLDRGGYGYTF	TRBV28	TRBJ1-2	TRBD1	-
TGTGCCAGCAGCCAAGAGGGGGGCAGGGGTACCACTGAAGCTTTCTTT	CASSQEGGRGTTEAFF	TRBV3-1/TRBV3-2	TRBJ1-1	-	-
TGTGCCAGCAGTGAACGAGCGGGGGGGCGATCAGATACGCAGTATTTT	CASSERAGGRSDTQYF	TRBV2	TRBJ2-3	TRBD2	-
TGTGCCAGCTCACCAGGGGACGGCACTAACTATGGCTACACCTTC	CASSPGDGTNYGYTF	TRBV18	TRBJ1-2	-	once
TGTGCCAGCAGCGTAGACCCCAAGGAAAAACTGTTTTTT	CASSVDPKEKLFF	TRBV9	TRBJ1-4	-	-
TGTGCCAGCAGCCCGGCTAGCGGGGGAGACACCGGGGAGCTGTTTTTT	CASSPASGGDTGELFF	TRBV7-2	TRBJ2-2	TRBD2	-
TGCGCCAGCAGCTTGGACAGACCAGAAAATTCACCCCTCCACTTT	CASSLDRPENSPLHF	TRBV5-1	TRBJ1-6	-	-
TGTGCCAGTAGTATAGATCAAGGGGCTCAGCCCCAGCATTTT	CASSIDQGAQPQHF	TRBV19	TRBJ1-5	-	few
TGTGCCAGTAGCCGGGGGGGGCAGGGTACAGATACGCAGTATTTT	CASSRGGQGTDTQYF	TRBV27	TRBJ2-3	TRBD2	-
TGTGCCAGCAGGGACCCTCTGGGACAGGGGTATGGCTACACCTTC	CASRDPLGQGYGYTF	TRBV28	TRBJ1-2	TRBD1	-